This is a list of T cell receptor beta chains from one sample in a study of blood T cell repertoires in COVID-19. The protocol was immunoSEQ multiplex PCR, while the TCRdb copy is restricted to in-frame clones and leaves out a portion. This sample has around 100,000 clones; over 65% occur once, and the top ten carry roughly a quarter. The sequenced sample consisted of peripheral blood. These receptors all come from a man between 60 and 70 years old with acute or convalescent COVID-19. CDR3s include the opening cysteine and the closing phenylalanine or tryptophan. Fields, in order: clone size, D gene, J gene, V gene, CDR3 protein, CDR3 DNA. The D gene is left open where the match is weak. Rows may omit the clone size; those that give it use once, few, many or a size class.

once | . | TRBJ2-5 | TRBV12-3/TRBV12-4 | CASSSRETQYF | TGTGCCAGCAGTAGTCGGGAGACCCAGTACTTC
. | . | TRBJ2-5 | TRBV2 | CASSEALRTQYF | TGTGCCAGCAGTGAAGCGCTAAGGACCCAGTACTTC
. | . | TRBJ2-1 | TRBV10-3 | CAISGQYRNNEQFF | TGTGCCATCAGTGGACAGTATCGGAACAATGAGCAGTTCTTC
. | . | TRBJ2-2 | TRBV4-3 | CASSQGEGVLNTGELFF | TGCGCCAGCAGCCAAGGGGAGGGGGTCTTGAACACCGGGGAGCTGTTTTTT
. | . | TRBJ1-2 | TRBV6-5 | CASSYVPEGYGYTF | TGTGCCAGCAGTTACGTCCCGGAGGGGTATGGCTACACCTTC
. | TRBD2 | TRBJ2-7 | TRBV3-1/TRBV3-2 | CASSQKGLAGSYEQYF | TGTGCCAGCAGCCAAAAGGGACTAGCGGGGTCCTACGAGCAGTACTTC
once | TRBD1 | TRBJ1-2 | TRBV5-1 | CASSLGQGAGYGYTF | TGCGCCAGCAGCTTGGGACAGGGGGCGGGATATGGCTACACCTTC
. | TRBD2 | TRBJ2-7 | TRBV28 | CASTSALAGGRYEQYF | TGTGCCAGCACCTCCGCCCTGGCGGGAGGGCGATACGAGCAGTACTTC
. | TRBD1 | TRBJ1-5 | TRBV6-2/TRBV6-3 | CASSYTGQGGLLRNQPQHF | TGTGCCAGCAGTTATACCGGACAGGGAGGGTTGTTACGCAATCAGCCCCAGCATTTT
. | . | TRBJ1-4 | TRBV27 | CASSSDLAGQEKLFF | TGTGCCAGCAGTTCAGATCTCGCAGGACAAGAAAAACTGTTTTTT
. | TRBD1 | TRBJ1-1 | TRBV28 | CASSTIQGGTEAFF | TGTGCCAGCAGTACTATACAGGGGGGAACTGAAGCTTTCTTT
. | . | TRBJ1-1 | TRBV7-8 | CASSPRGVSVRAFF | TGTGCCAGCAGCCCCCGGGGGGTATCCGTCAGGGCTTTCTTT
. | . | TRBJ2-7 | TRBV11-1 | CASSPQITYEQYF | TGTGCCAGCAGTCCACAGATCACCTACGAGCAGTACTTC
. | . | TRBJ2-3 | TRBV5-1 | CASSTGTDTQYF | TGCGCCAGCAGCACAGGGACAGATACGCAGTATTTT
few | TRBD2 | TRBJ2-2 | TRBV29-1 | CSVELAGTRELFF | TGCAGCGTTGAGCTAGCGGGAACCCGGGAGCTGTTTTTT
few | TRBD1 | TRBJ1-6 | TRBV6-6 | CASSPHDRERYNSPLHF | TGTGCCAGCAGTCCGCACGACAGGGAGAGATATAATTCACCCCTCCACTTT
. | . | TRBJ2-1 | TRBV27 | CASSLRVSGLSSYNEQFF | TGTGCCAGCAGTTTAAGGGTCAGCGGGTTAAGCTCCTACAATGAGCAGTTCTTC
. | . | TRBJ1-1 | TRBV19 | CASSPGVRNTEAFF | TGTGCCAGTAGCCCGGGGGTGCGGAACACTGAAGCTTTCTTT
. | . | TRBJ1-5 | TRBV5-8 | CASSFSGSTVQPQHF | TGTGCCAGCAGCTTCAGCGGGTCGACGGTTCAGCCCCAGCATTTT
. | . | TRBJ2-6 | TRBV6-5 | CASIQGSGANVLTF | TGTGCCAGCATCCAGGGCTCTGGGGCCAACGTCCTGACTTTC
few | . | TRBJ2-5 | TRBV19 | CASSIYIRETQYF | TGTGCCAGTAGTATTTACATACGAGAGACCCAGTACTTC
. | TRBD2 | TRBJ2-1 | TRBV28 | CASSRLLRTSYRDNEQFF | TGTGCCAGCAGTCGATTACTCAGGACTAGTTATAGAGACAATGAGCAGTTCTTC
. | . | TRBJ2-7 | TRBV28 | CASSFGAGYEQYF | TGTGCCAGCAGTTTCGGAGCGGGCTACGAGCAGTACTTC
. | . | TRBJ1-1 | TRBV18 | CASSDKGVSTEAFF | TGTGCCAGCTCAGATAAGGGGGTGAGCACTGAAGCTTTCTTT
. | TRBD1 | TRBJ2-1 | TRBV24-1 | CATSDTAGTGVVNEQFF | TGTGCCACCAGTGATACCGCCGGGACAGGGGTTGTAAATGAGCAGTTCTTC
. | TRBD2 | TRBJ2-3 | TRBV24-1 | CATSVAGRSTDTQYF | TGTGCCACCAGTGTAGCGGGACGAAGCACAGATACGCAGTATTTT
. | . | TRBJ2-7 | TRBV27 | CASSLGTLSYEQYF | TGTGCCAGCAGTTTGGGGACATTGTCCTACGAGCAGTACTTC
. | TRBD1 | TRBJ2-5 | TRBV2 | CASGPGQLGETQYF | TGTGCCAGCGGACCGGGACAGCTGGGAGAGACCCAGTACTTC
. | . | TRBJ2-1 | TRBV3-1/TRBV3-2 | CASSQVEFGYEQFF | TGTGCCAGCAGCCAAGTGGAGTTTGGGTATGAGCAGTTCTTC
. | TRBD1 | TRBJ1-5 | TRBV6-6 | CASSQDRGGNQPQHF | TGTGCCAGCAGTCAGGACAGGGGTGGGAATCAGCCCCAGCATTTT
. | . | TRBJ2-7 | TRBV29-1 | CSVKGDIGSYEQYF | TGCAGCGTAAAAGGGGACATAGGGTCCTACGAGCAGTACTTC
. | TRBD1 | TRBJ2-7 | TRBV12-3/TRBV12-4 | CASSLGTGEYF | TGTGCCAGCAGTTTGGGGACAGGGGAGTACTTC
. | TRBD1 | TRBJ1-2 | TRBV10-3 | CAINEGQARSYGYTF | TGTGCCATCAATGAAGGACAGGCCCGGTCCTATGGCTACACCTTC
. | . | TRBJ2-7 | TRBV7-2 | CASSLTGGYEQYF | TGTGCCAGCAGCTTAACCGGGGGCTACGAGCAGTACTTC
. | . | TRBJ1-1 | TRBV2 | CASSEAGVGNTEAFF | TGTGCCAGCAGTGAAGCGGGAGTGGGGAACACTGAAGCTTTCTTT
. | TRBD1 | TRBJ2-1 | TRBV6-6 | CASSYRQGEQFF | TGTGCCAGCAGTTATCGACAGGGTGAGCAGTTCTTC
. | . | TRBJ2-2 | TRBV3-1/TRBV3-2 | CASSPRPTGELFF | TGTGCCAGCAGCCCGCGTCCCACGGGGGAGCTGTTTTTT
. | TRBD1 | TRBJ1-1 | TRBV5-1 | CASSKGQGATEAFF | TGCGCCAGCAGCAAGGGACAGGGGGCGACTGAAGCTTTCTTT
. | TRBD2 | TRBJ2-1 | TRBV20-1 | CSASRIREALHNEQFF | TGCAGTGCTAGTCGTATTCGGGAGGCCCTCCACAATGAGCAGTTCTTC
. | . | TRBJ1-5 | TRBV19 | CASRFRTNSNQPQHF | TGTGCCAGTAGGTTCAGGACTAATAGCAATCAGCCCCAGCATTTT
. | . | TRBJ2-1 | TRBV7-9 | CASSLVAQGGNEQFF | TGTGCCAGCAGCTTAGTGGCACAGGGAGGGAATGAGCAGTTCTTC
. | . | TRBJ1-2 | TRBV24-1 | CATSDSGYGYTF | TGTGCCACCAGTGATTCAGGGTATGGCTACACCTTC
. | . | TRBJ2-1 | TRBV24-1 | CATSTRSSSYNEQFF | TGTGCCACCAGTACGAGGAGTAGTTCCTACAATGAGCAGTTCTTC
. | . | TRBJ2-3 | TRBV5-1 | CASSPEAQYF | TGCGCCAGCAGCCCCGAGGCGCAGTATTTT
. | TRBD2 | TRBJ2-2 | TRBV9 | CASSASGSNTGELFF | TGTGCCAGCAGCGCTAGCGGGTCGAACACCGGGGAGCTGTTTTTT
. | TRBD1 | TRBJ1-5 | TRBV6-1 | CASSETGGGQPQHF | TGTGCCAGCAGTGAAACAGGGGGCGGTCAGCCCCAGCATTTT
. | . | TRBJ1-2 | TRBV11-2 | CASSSSYGYTF | TGTGCCAGCAGCTCTAGCTATGGCTACACCTTC
. | . | TRBJ1-1 | TRBV5-1 | CASSLQGRSDTEAFF | TGCGCCAGCAGCTTGCAGGGGCGCTCTGACACTGAAGCTTTCTTT
. | TRBD2 | TRBJ2-3 | TRBV19 | CASKPLEAAGGTTDTQYF | TGTGCCAGTAAACCTCTTGAGGCGGCGGGAGGGACCACAGATACGCAGTATTTT
. | . | TRBJ1-1 | TRBV7-9 | CASSKTDNTEAFF | TGTGCCAGCAGCAAAACAGATAACACTGAAGCTTTCTTT
. | . | TRBJ1-4 | TRBV3-1/TRBV3-2 | CASSRGGPANEKLFF | TGTGCCAGCTCAAGAGGGGGACCGGCTAATGAAAAACTGTTTTTT
. | . | TRBJ2-1 | TRBV18 | CASSPGQGTYNEQFF | TGTGCCAGCTCACCAGGGCAGGGCACCTACAATGAGCAGTTCTTC